This TCR beta chain was identified in a study of cytomegalovirus exposure and HLA in healthy donors. PCR was performed using 60 Vbeta and 13 Jbeta primers. Clones were read by immunoSEQ multiplex PCR, and TCRdb kept only the in-frame ones, dropping some. This repertoire shows about 43,000 clones, around 53% found once; its top ten account for approximately 6%. J gave up 3 bases and V 6 bases, and 9 bases lay outside the gene matches. CDR1 SQVTM and CDR2 ANQGSEA come from the germline V gene. This CDR3 has 15 amino acids. The study's findings and limits: Among TCR beta chains of equal frequency, HLA-associated ones were more clonally expanded in a later analysis. An analysis that came later showed most CMV-associated TCR beta chains appearing HLA-restricted.

Concerning this clone: Its antigen is not identified.

The sequencing input was PBMCs. The genes are TRBV29-1 and TRBJ1-1; 11 nucleotides match TRBD1. The receptor comes from a man between 60 and 75 years old in good health and CMV-seronegative. The chain's CDR3 is CSVRRGTGGHTEAFF. CDR3 coding DNA: TGCAGCGTGCGACGAGGGACAGGGGGTCACACTGAAGCTTTCTTT.